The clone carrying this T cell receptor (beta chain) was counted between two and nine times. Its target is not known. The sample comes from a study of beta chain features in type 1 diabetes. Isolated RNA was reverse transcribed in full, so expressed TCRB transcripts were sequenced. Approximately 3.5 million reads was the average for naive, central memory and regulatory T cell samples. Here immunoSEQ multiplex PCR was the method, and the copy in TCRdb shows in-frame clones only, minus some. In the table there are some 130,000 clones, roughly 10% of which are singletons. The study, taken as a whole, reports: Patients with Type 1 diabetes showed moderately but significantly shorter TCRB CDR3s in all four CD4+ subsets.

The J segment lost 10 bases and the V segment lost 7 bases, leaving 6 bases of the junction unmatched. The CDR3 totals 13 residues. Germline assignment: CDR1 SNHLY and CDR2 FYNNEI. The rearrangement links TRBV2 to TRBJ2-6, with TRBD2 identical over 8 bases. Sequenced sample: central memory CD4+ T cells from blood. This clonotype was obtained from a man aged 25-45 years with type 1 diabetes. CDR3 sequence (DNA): TGTGCCAGCATAGGACCGGGAGGGAACGTCCTGACTTTC. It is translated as CASIGPGGNVLTF.